The text below deals with one TCR beta chain. Antigen: not known. The sample comes from a study of T-cell reconstitution after alpha-beta-depleted transplantation in children. CDR1 and CDR2 from the germline V gene are SEHNR and FQNEAQ (reference sequence). This CDR3 spans 15 amino acids. V was shortened by 3 bases and J by 4 bases, with 16 bases between the two germline ends. Molecular barcoding with unique molecular identifiers was used for the TCRbeta library. MiXCR was run by TCRdb on the PCR reads, yielding one entry per CDR3 protein. The sample gives about 490,000 distinct CDR3 sequences, roughly a tenth of which show up once; approximately 2% is in the top ten. Findings and caveats of the study: Several patients had high TCRbeta diversity at day 60; it came from surviving recipient T cells and thymic progenitors. Fresh T-cell production supplied most of the T-cell counts and diversity seen one year after transplant. The study reportedly traced alpha-beta T cells about two months after transplant to several hundred expanded graft clones.

This specimen consisted of PBMCs, obtained before TCRalphabeta/CD19-depleted stem cell transplant. This rearrangement joins TRBV7-9 to TRBJ2-7; TRBD2 might be the D (6 bases). The sequence was collected from a child aged 2 to 10 with inherited bone marrow failure, due to receive a stem cell transplant. The CDR3 nucleotides are TGTGCCAGCAGCTTGGCGGGACCAGCCTTTTACGAGCAGTACTTC. Translation gives CASSLAGPAFYEQYF.